The 22 T cell receptor beta chains below come from one sample, sequenced in a study of CD8+ T cells in alopecia areata. As to treatment: oral pan-JAK inhibitor, 5-10 mg twice daily. In each case, RNA was isolated and then reverse transcribed into cDNA as the sequencing template. Libraries were prepared by immunoSEQ multiplex PCR; TCRdb keeps only in-frame clonotypes and omits some of them. The repertoire holds about 260,000 clones, with about 60% as singletons. The material was CD4+ T cells sorted from blood, obtained around week 54, from a patient treated with tofacitinib. These receptors were taken from a human donor with alopecia areata.

The J gene is TRBJ2-1, the V gene TRBV29-1; 10 bases are a match to TRBD1. The CDR3 totals 16 residues. The germline gives CDR1 SQVTM, CDR2 ANQGSEA. Trimming at V came to 3 bases and at J to 4 bases, leaving 9 bases not matched to a gene. The CDR3 region has the DNA TGCAGCGTTGACCCAAATTGGACAGGGGGGTACAATGAGCAGTTCTTC. Its protein is CSVDPNWTGGYNEQFF.

V usage is TRBV6-5 and J usage is TRBJ1-2, with 7 bases matching TRBD1. Trimming at V came to 5 bases and at J to 5 bases, leaving 8 bases not matched to a gene. In germline, CDR1 is MNHEY, CDR2 SVGAGI. This CDR3 comprises 14 residues. The CDR3 nucleotides are TGTGCCAGCAGTCAAACAGGGGCGGCGTATGGCTACACCTTC. Protein: CASSQTGAAYGYTF.

V gene TRBV27 combines with J gene TRBJ1-2, with 9 bases matching TRBD1. Germline V CDR1 and CDR2: MNHEY, SMNVEV (reference sequence). With V trimmed by 4 bases and J by 10 bases, 7 bases remained unmatched. CDR3 size: 13 residues. In DNA, the CDR3 is TGTGCCAGCAGTTCCCGACAGGGGGTTTTCTACACCTTC. It encodes CASSSRQGVFYTF.

The chain carries TRBV6-5 and TRBJ2-3; TRBD2 agrees at 7 bases. CDR1 is MNHEY and CDR2 is SVGAGI in the germline V gene. The CDR3 has 15 residues. The V segment lost 4 bases and the J segment 1 base; nucleotides outside the gene matches: 5. The CDR3 sequence is CASSLLAARTDTQYF. The CDR3, as DNA: TGTGCCAGCAGTTTGCTAGCGGCTCGCACAGATACGCAGTATTTT.

This clone showed up just a few times. This rearrangement joins TRBV30 to TRBJ2-3; tentative D call: TRBD2 (6 bases). The CDR3 runs to 14 residues. Germline lookup yields CDR1 GTSNPN and CDR2 SVGIG (reference sequence). The V end was cut by 5 bases, the J end by 2 bases, with 14 bases between. CDR3 nucleotides: TGTGCCTGGTCACCGGGGGTGGACACAGATACGCAGTATTTT. This codes for CAWSPGVDTDTQYF.

This clone was observed a few times. This chain uses TRBV5-1 with TRBJ2-7, with D possibly being TRBD1 (6 bases). V lost 0 bases to trimming and J lost 5 bases, with 9 bases between them. Germline lookup yields CDR1 SGHRS and CDR2 YFSETQ. The CDR3 length is 13 residues. CDR3 loop: CASSLGTANEQYF. CDR3 coding DNA: TGCGCCAGCAGCTTGGGGACAGCAAACGAGCAGTACTTC.

The chain links TRBV29-1 to TRBJ2-7; D perhaps matches TRBD1 (6 bases). In germline, CDR1 is SQVTM, CDR2 ANQGSEA. This CDR3 has 11 amino acids. Trimming stripped 4 bases from V and 5 bases from J, with 9 bases between. CDR3 coding DNA: TGCAGCGTTGTGGGGGCCGACGAGCAGTACTTC. This translates into CSVVGADEQYF.

The chain joins TRBV30 to TRBJ2-3, with D uncertain. Germline values: CDR1 GTSNPN, CDR2 SVGIG (reference sequence). Trimming left V 0 bases short and J 3 bases short, with 7 bases between. This CDR3 contains 13 residues. The DNA of the CDR3 is TGTGCCTGGAGTGTCAAGGGAACAGATACGCAGTATTTT. It is translated as CAWSVKGTDTQYF.

The gene calls are TRBV5-1 and TRBJ2-7; 9 nucleotides line up with TRBD1. Germline V gene sequence: CDR1 SGHRS, CDR2 YFSETQ. The length of the CDR3 is 14 residues. V lost 4 bases and J lost 2; bases outside the gene matches: 4. This chain's CDR3 is CASSVDRGAYEQYF. In DNA, the CDR3 is TGCGCCAGCAGCGTGGACAGGGGAGCCTACGAGCAGTACTTC.

The chain couples TRBV2 to TRBJ1-5; D unresolved. V dropped 4 bases and J dropped 0 bases, with 10 bases sitting between them. The V gene's germline CDR1 is SNHLY and CDR2 FYNNEI. This CDR3 is built from 15 residues. Here the CDR3 reads CASSVGRYSNQPQHF. The CDR3 bases are TGTGCCAGCAGTGTAGGACGGTATAGCAATCAGCCCCAGCATTTT.

The chain recombines TRBV30 with TRBJ2-5; D not resolved. Trimming took off 6 bases at V and 7 bases at J, with 12 bases between the two ends. The CDR3 spans 11 residues. Germline assignment: CDR1 GTSNPN and CDR2 SVGIG (reference sequence). In DNA, the CDR3 is TGTGCCTGTGAACCCCTAGGGACCCAGTACTTC. Translation gives CACEPLGTQYF.

This clone was detected only once. This chain uses TRBV30 with TRBJ1-2, with D perhaps TRBD1 (6 bases). The V end lost 5 bases, the J end lost 3 bases, and 16 bases lay between the germline ends. CDR3 size: 14 residues. Germline CDR1 GTSNPN, CDR2 SVGIG (reference sequence). The CDR3 spells CAWAARGIDYGYTF. CDR3 in DNA: TGTGCCTGGGCCGCTAGGGGGATCGACTATGGCTACACCTTC.

The chain carries TRBV30 and TRBJ2-7, with D possibly TRBD1 on 6 matching bases. V lost 3 bases and J lost 3, with 12 bases in between. CDR1 is GTSNPN, CDR2 SVGIG, per germline (reference sequence). The length of the CDR3 is 13 residues. The CDR3 region has the DNA TGTGCCTGGAGGAGGGGGTTAGACTACGAGCAGTACTTC. As protein: CAWRRGLDYEQYF.

Concerning this clone itself: A read error may produce the germline difference seen at one junction end. The CDR3: CSAGTAYGHTF. CDR3 bases: TGCAGCGCCGGGACAGCGTATGGCCACACCTTC. The chain employs TRBV29-1 and TRBJ1-2; 7 bases map to TRBD1. CDR1 is SQVTM and CDR2 is ANQGSEA in the germline V gene. CDR3 size: 11 residues.

In this sample, this clone turned up a few times. The chain couples TRBV6-1 to TRBJ2-2; D call uncertain. The CDR3 sequence is 14 residues long. Germline CDR1 reads MNHNS; CDR2 reads SASEGT. Trimming removed 5 bases from V and 5 bases from J, with 12 bases in between. The CDR3 is CASSSLSWTGELFF. The CDR3 DNA follows: TGTGCCAGCAGTTCCCTCAGTTGGACCGGGGAGCTGTTTTTT.

This chain joins TRBV25-1 and TRBJ2-7, with 7 bases lining up with TRBD2. Losses at the gene ends were 4 bases for V and 4 bases for J; bases not matched to a gene: 4. In germline, CDR1 is MGHDK, CDR2 SYGVNS. CDR3 length equals 13 residues. For the CDR3, the DNA is TGTGCCAGCAGTGTATCCGGGGGGTACGAGCAGTACTTC. Protein: CASSVSGGYEQYF.

About this clone: Other nucleotide sequences in the sample specify the same CDR3. The V call is TRBV6-5, the J call TRBJ1-6; D remains ambiguous. Looked up from germline, CDR1 is MNHEY and CDR2 is SVGAGI. CDR3 length: 13 residues. The V gene lost 0 bases and the J gene lost 10 bases, with 7 bases spanning the gap. The CDR3 here is CASSYSRGSPLHF. The CDR3 bases are TGTGCCAGCAGTTACTCGCGAGGGTCACCCCTCCACTTT.

This clone has a handful of counts. The chain employs TRBV7-9 and TRBJ1-4, with D perhaps TRBD1 (6 bases). V dropped 5 bases and J dropped 5 bases, with 9 bases sitting between them. The V gene's germline CDR1 is SEHNR and CDR2 FQNEAQ (reference sequence). The CDR3 has 13 residues. This chain's CDR3 is CASSPGQNEKLFF. The CDR3 DNA is TGTGCCAGCAGCCCAGGACAGAATGAAAAACTGTTTTTT.

This chain links TRBV29-1 with TRBJ2-5; tentative D call: TRBD1 (5 bases). Germline V gives CDR1 SQVTM, CDR2 ANQGSEA. V lost 6 bases, J lost 5 bases, and 16 bases lay in between. There are 13 residues in the CDR3. The CDR3 nucleotides are TGCAGCGTCAGTAGGGGCTCAGGGGAGACCCAGTACTTC. It yields the protein CSVSRGSGETQYF.

This chain uses TRBV5-5 with TRBJ1-5; D remains unclear. The CDR3 contains 16 residues. CDR1 and CDR2 from the germline V gene are SGHKS and YYEKEE (reference sequence). The germline V and J ends were trimmed by 4 bases and 0 bases, with 14 bases remaining between them. The CDR3 is CASSPGPKNSNQPQHF. As DNA, the CDR3 is TGTGCCAGCAGCCCGGGCCCCAAGAATAGCAATCAGCCCCAGCATTTT. Combining the CDR3 with reference TRBV5-5 and TRBJ1-5 gives the whole variable domain DAGVTQSPTHLIKTRGQQVTLRCSPISGHKSVSWYQQVLGQGPQFIFQYYEKEERGRGNFPDRFSARQFPNYSSELNVNALLLGDSALYLCASSPGPKNSNQPQHFGDGTRLSIL.

Comment on this clone: This same CDR3 is encoded by further DNA sequences in the sample. As DNA, the CDR3 is TGTGCCAGCAGTGGTACAGGGCCCGGGGAGCTGTTTTTT. It encodes CASSGTGPGELFF. This chain links TRBV25-1 with TRBJ2-2, with a weak D call TRBD1 (6 bases). Per the germline V gene, CDR1 is MGHDK and CDR2 is SYGVNS. Deletions cut 4 bases from V and 6 bases from J, with 9 bases between. This CDR3 is built from 13 residues.

The chain joins TRBV6-5 to TRBJ1-2; 9 bases fit TRBD1. V lost 5 bases to trimming and J lost 8 bases; unmatched junction nucleotides: 9. This CDR3 comprises 14 residues. Germline V CDR1 and CDR2: MNHEY, SVGAGI. The CDR3: CASSRSGQGGGYTF. The CDR3 region has the DNA TGTGCCAGCAGTCGTTCGGGACAGGGAGGAGGCTACACCTTC.